The 6 T cell receptor beta chains below come from one sample, sequenced in a study of blood T cells in healthy people across ages. Primed by a sample-barcoded 5' primer and a J-beta primer mix, a second PCR proceeded for 7 to 11 cycles. TCRdb independently ran MiXCR on the 5' RACE reads; one entry per CDR3 protein. The table includes 760,000 or so distinct CDR3 sequences, about 25% detected once. These data also formed part of another study, on T cells of mothers and their children.

Material for sequencing was blood. Receptors were obtained from a boy between 10 and 17 years old in good health.

This chain connects TRBV3-1 to TRBJ2-5; D gene uncertain. The J call may be faulty, since TRBJ2-7 better matches the DNA end. CDR1 is LGHDT and CDR2 is YNNKEL in the germline V gene (reference sequence). The CDR3 contains 13 residues. The CDR3 DNA reads TGTGCCAGCAGCTTAAACGACCGGGACGAGCAGTACTTC. Translating it yields CASSLNDRDEQYF.

This sequence joins TRBV6-2 or TRBV6-3 and TRBJ2-7; D remains ambiguous. This CDR3 is built from 13 residues. Looked up from germline, CDR1 is MNHEY and CDR2 is SVGEGT. Trimming shortened V by 3 bases and J by 2 bases, and 8 bases separated the two germline ends. CDR3 in DNA: TGTGCCAGCAGTTATTTAGTTACCTACGAGCAGTACTTC. It translates to CASSYLVTYEQYF.

The chain has TRBV11-2 and TRBJ1-2; D is undetermined. Per germline, CDR1 SGHAT and CDR2 FQNNGV. Trimming shortened V by 0 bases and J by 11 bases, and 10 bases separated the two germline ends. This CDR3 comprises 12 residues. CDR3 in DNA: TGTGCCAGCAGCTTAGATGGCGGGAGGTACACCTTC. Translating it yields CASSLDGGRYTF.

This clonotype was found a few times. The chain couples TRBV7-9 to TRBJ2-3; a weak D match, TRBD2 (5 bases). This CDR3 comprises 15 residues. The V and J ends lost 0 bases and 6 bases respectively, with 13 bases between them. CDR1 and CDR2 from the germline V gene are SEHNR and FQNEAQ (reference sequence). CDR3: CASSLAVTPGDTQYF. In nucleotides, the CDR3 is TGTGCCAGCAGCTTAGCGGTGACGCCGGGGGATACGCAGTATTTT.

This chain links TRBV20-1 with TRBJ2-1, with D possibly being TRBD2 (6 bases). This CDR3 has 13 amino acids. The germline gives CDR1 DFQATT, CDR2 SNEGSKA (reference sequence). With 2 bases removed from V and 7 bases from J, the gap between germline ends came to 12 bases. For the CDR3, the DNA is TGCAGTGCTAGATGGCTAGCGAGGAATGAGCAGTTCTTC. It encodes CSARWLARNEQFF.

The genes are TRBV4-3 and TRBJ1-4; 8 bases map to TRBD1. CDR1 and CDR2 from the germline V gene are LGHNA and YSLEER. The V gene end was trimmed by 1 base and the J gene end by 8 bases; junction bases not matched to a gene: 6. The CDR3 is 15 residues long. The CDR3 is CASSQARTGKEKLFF. The CDR3 region has the DNA TGCGCCAGCAGCCAAGCCCGGACAGGGAAAGAAAAACTGTTTTTT.